This is a list of T cell receptor beta chains from one sample in a study of early T cells in non-severe SARS-CoV-2 infection. From the 5' RACE reads, TCRdb called clonotypes with MiXCR, one entry per CDR3 protein. The top ten clones hold over 1% of a sample with fewer than 80,000 distinct CDR3 sequences, 9.5% to 15% of them seen once. Specimen: whole blood, collected at baseline. These receptors originate from an adult who was a healthcare worker with PCR-confirmed SARS-CoV-2 infection or an uninfected control (not recorded which). The donor label of this sample is uncertain. Both conserved end residues are part of each CDR3. A D gene is named only where the DNA matches it firmly. Size values are once, few and many counts, or a class for expanded clones, and some rows have none.

V gene: TRBV7-8
J gene: TRBJ2-1
clone size: few
D gene: TRBD1
CDR3 protein: CASRLGQGYYNEQFF
CDR3 DNA: TGTGCCAGCAGGTTGGGACAGGGGTACTACAATGAGCAGTTCTTC

V gene: TRBV7-8
J gene: TRBJ2-5
clone size: many
D gene: -
CDR3 protein: CASSPSLGAGRGRETQYF
CDR3 DNA: TGTGCCAGCAGCCCTAGCCTGGGGGCCGGGAGGGGGCGAGAGACCCAGTACTTC

V gene: TRBV6-5
J gene: TRBJ1-6
clone size: few
D gene: -
CDR3 protein: CASKATEYNSPLHF
CDR3 DNA: TGTGCCAGCAAAGCGACAGAGTATAATTCACCCCTCCACTTT

V gene: TRBV11-2
J gene: TRBJ2-5
clone size: -
D gene: -
CDR3 protein: CASSSIPGIGIETQYF
CDR3 DNA: TGTGCCAGCAGCTCGATTCCGGGGATAGGTATAGAGACCCAGTACTTC

V gene: TRBV12-3/TRBV12-4
J gene: TRBJ1-2
clone size: few
D gene: -
CDR3 protein: CASSTIAYGYTF
CDR3 DNA: TGTGCCAGCAGCACTATTGCCTATGGCTACACCTTC

V gene: TRBV27
J gene: TRBJ1-1
clone size: few
D gene: -
CDR3 protein: CASSPGLGRSFTEAFF
CDR3 DNA: TGTGCCAGCAGCCCGGGGTTGGGGCGTTCGTTCACTGAAGCTTTCTTT

V gene: TRBV3-1
J gene: TRBJ2-4
clone size: few
D gene: -
CDR3 protein: CASSQERNIQYF
CDR3 DNA: TGTGCCAGCAGCCAAGAGAGGAACATTCAGTACTTC

V gene: TRBV7-8
J gene: TRBJ2-1
clone size: -
D gene: -
CDR3 protein: CASIGGAASNEQFF
CDR3 DNA: TGTGCCAGCATCGGAGGGGCAGCAAGCAATGAGCAGTTCTTC

V gene: TRBV27
J gene: TRBJ2-3
clone size: many
D gene: TRBD2
CDR3 protein: CASSLRSGGDTQYF
CDR3 DNA: TGTGCCAGCAGCTTAAGAAGCGGGGGAGATACGCAGTATTTT

V gene: TRBV11-2
J gene: TRBJ2-1
clone size: many
D gene: -
CDR3 protein: CASSLREEQFF
CDR3 DNA: TGTGCCAGCAGCCTGCGAGAAGAGCAGTTCTTC

V gene: TRBV5-1
J gene: TRBJ2-2
clone size: -
D gene: TRBD1
CDR3 protein: CASSLVAGGANTGELFF
CDR3 DNA: TGCGCCAGCAGCTTGGTGGCAGGGGGTGCGAACACCGGGGAGCTGTTTTTT

V gene: TRBV7-2
J gene: TRBJ2-6
clone size: few
D gene: -
CDR3 protein: CAIQIGTTLSGANVLTF
CDR3 DNA: TGTGCCATCCAAATAGGGACCACCCTGTCTGGGGCCAACGTCCTGACTTTC